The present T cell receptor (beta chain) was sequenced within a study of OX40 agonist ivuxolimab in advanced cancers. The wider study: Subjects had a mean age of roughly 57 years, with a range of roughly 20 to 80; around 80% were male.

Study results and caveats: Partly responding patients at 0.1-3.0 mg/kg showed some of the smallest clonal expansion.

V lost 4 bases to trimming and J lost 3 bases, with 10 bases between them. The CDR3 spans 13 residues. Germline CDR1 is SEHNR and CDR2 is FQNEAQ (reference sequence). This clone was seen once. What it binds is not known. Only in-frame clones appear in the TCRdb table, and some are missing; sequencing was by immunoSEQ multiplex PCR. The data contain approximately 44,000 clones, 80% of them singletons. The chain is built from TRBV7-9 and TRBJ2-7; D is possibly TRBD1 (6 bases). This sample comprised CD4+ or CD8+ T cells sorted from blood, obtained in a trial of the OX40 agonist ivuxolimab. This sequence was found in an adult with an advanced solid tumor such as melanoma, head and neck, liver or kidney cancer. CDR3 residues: CASSSRQVYEQYF. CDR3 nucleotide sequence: TGTGCCAGCAGCTCCCGACAGGTCTACGAGCAGTACTTC.